These 20 T cell receptor beta chains came from one sample sequenced in a study of PD-L1 blockade in urothelial cancer (dated by TCRdb to 2015 to 2018). The method was the immunoSEQ multiplex PCR assay. The table comes from immuneACCESS by way of TCRdb, which keeps in-frame sequences with V and J called. Part of the clones is missing from these tables; in studies checked, under half for an unresolved V gene and the rest for unknown reasons. This sample lists about 74,000 clones; approximately 81% were detected once. 4.7% of the sample comes from the top ten. Source: PBMCs, taken around atezolizumab (anti-PD-L1) treatment. Source of these receptors: a man between 65 and 85 years old with urothelial cancer.

This clone was seen just once. The chain is built from TRBV6-5 and TRBJ2-7; 9 positions agree with TRBD1. The ends lost 6 bases at V and 1 base at J; junction bases unmatched: 7. The V gene's germline CDR1 is MNHEY and CDR2 SVGAGI. CDR3 size: 15 residues. The CDR3 DNA reads as TGTGCCAGCAGACGATCGGGACAGGGATCCTACGAGCAGTACTTC. This encodes CASRRSGQGSYEQYF.

The chain joins TRBV7-6 to TRBJ2-1, with 8 bases aligning to TRBD2. The CDR3 sequence is 13 residues long. Germline CDR1 reads SGHVS; CDR2 reads FNYEAQ. With 5 bases clipped from V and 7 bases from J, the junction kept 4 bases outside the gene matches. The DNA for the CDR3 is TGTGCCAGCAGCCCAGGGACTAGTAATGAGCAGTTCTTC. It yields the protein CASSPGTSNEQFF. The full variable domain, rest sourced from reference TRBV7-6 and TRBJ2-1, is GAGVSQSPRYKVTKRGQDVALRCDPISGHVSLYWYRQALGQGPEFLTYFNYEAQQDKSGLPNDRFSAERPEGSISTLTIQRTEQRDSAMYRCASSPGTSNEQFFGPGTRLTVL.

The rearrangement joins TRBV7-2 to TRBJ1-5, with D tentatively TRBD1 (5 bases). Germline CDR1 and CDR2: SGHTA and FQGNSA. The CDR3 loop spans 15 amino acids. Trimming cost V 1 base and J 6 bases, with 13 bases left between them. CDR3 sequence reads: CASSLEGVVGQPQHF. Written as DNA, the CDR3 is TGTGCCAGCAGCTTAGAAGGGGTGGTGGGTCAGCCCCAGCATTTT.

V usage is TRBV2 and J usage is TRBJ2-5, with 11 bases identical to TRBD2. Germline lookup yields CDR1 SNHLY and CDR2 FYNNEI. Unmatched junction bases numbered 3, after V lost 5 bases and J lost 4 bases. This CDR3 spans 14 amino acids. The CDR3 nucleotides are TGTGCCAGCAGTCCGGGACTAGCGGTAGAGACCCAGTACTTC. This encodes CASSPGLAVETQYF.

V gene TRBV5-8 combines with J gene TRBJ2-2; 8 nucleotides line up with TRBD2. The CDR3 is 15 residues long. J was trimmed by 4 bases and V by 2 bases; bases with no gene match: 4. The V gene's germline CDR1 is SGHTS and CDR2 YDEGEE. CDR3 DNA sequence: TGTGCCAGCAGCTTTAGCGGGAACCCCACCGGGGAGCTGTTTTTT. It codes for CASSFSGNPTGELFF.

This clone was recorded only once. CDR3 protein: CASSLVRVEDTQYF. For the CDR3, the DNA is TGCGCCAGCAGCTTGGTCAGGGTTGAAGATACGCAGTATTTT. V is TRBV5-1 and J is TRBJ2-3, with D possibly TRBD1 on 5 matching bases. The CDR3 sequence is 14 residues long. Germline values: CDR1 SGHRS, CDR2 YFSETQ. The ends were cut back, 0 bases at V and 5 bases at J, with 10 bases in the middle.

The chain combines TRBV28 with TRBJ2-5, with TRBD2 identical over 7 bases. Per germline, CDR1 MDHEN and CDR2 SYDVKM. The CDR3 covers 17 residues. The ends lost 1 base at V and 6 bases at J; junction bases unmatched: 14. CDR3 protein: CASSLLGRGVDIKTQYF. The CDR3 DNA reads TGTGCCAGCAGTTTATTAGGGAGGGGAGTTGATATCAAGACCCAGTACTTC.

The rearrangement uses TRBV4-2 and TRBJ1-4; D not resolved. The CDR3 is made up of 15 amino acids. V shed 6 bases and J shed 5 bases, with 16 bases lying between them. Germline CDR1 LGHNA, CDR2 YNFKEQ. The CDR3 reads CASRDRGDQNEKLFF. CDR3 DNA sequence: TGTGCCAGCAGGGATCGGGGAGATCAGAATGAAAAACTGTTTTTT.

The genes are TRBV11-2 and TRBJ2-1; possible D gene TRBD2, 6 bases. Germline CDR1 SGHAT, CDR2 FQNNGV. V was cut by 5 bases and J by 2 bases, with 16 bases left in between. There are 16 residues in the CDR3. In DNA form, the CDR3 reads TGTGCCAGCAGCCGGAGGGACGGACTTACCTACAATGAGCAGTTCTTC. This translates into CASSRRDGLTYNEQFF.

With respect to this clone: An end of the junction does not agree with germline; a read error may underlie this. The chain has TRBV7-7 and TRBJ2-1; 8 nucleotides align to TRBD1. CDR1 and CDR2 (germline): SSHAT, FNYEAQ (reference sequence). There are 15 residues in the CDR3. CDR3 sequence reads: CASSRQGASNNEQFF. In DNA, the CDR3 is TGTGCCAGCAGCCGCCAGGGGGCCTCCAACAATGAGCAGTTCTTC.

The V and J genes are TRBV14 and TRBJ1-2; a weak D match, TRBD1 (5 bases). CDR3 length: 15 amino acids. V gave up 2 bases and J gave up 5 bases, with 15 bases separating them. The germline V gene has CDR1 SGHDN and CDR2 FVKESK. DNA for the CDR3: TGTGCCAGCAGCCAATGGGGCAGGGATTCTTATGGCTACACCTTC. Amino acid sequence: CASSQWGRDSYGYTF.

The J gene is TRBJ2-7, the V gene TRBV2; 7 bases agree with TRBD1. This CDR3 contains 13 residues. Germline assignment: CDR1 SNHLY and CDR2 FYNNEI. V lost 9 bases, J lost 4 bases, and 9 bases stayed unmatched. The CDR3 protein is CASSKQGSYEQYF. For the CDR3, the DNA is TGTGCCAGTAGTAAACAGGGGAGTTACGAGCAGTACTTC. The variable domain in full, completed from reference TRBV2 and TRBJ2-7, reads EPEVTQTPSHQVTQMGQEVILRCVPISNHLYFYWYRQILGQKVEFLVSFYNNEISEKSEIFDDQFSVERPDGSNFTLKIRSTKLEDSAMYFCASSKQGSYEQYFGPGTRLTVT.

The CDR3 is CASRLTGSYGYTF. CDR3 DNA sequence: TGTGCCAGCAGGCTAACCGGGAGCTATGGCTACACCTTC. This chain joins TRBV2 and TRBJ1-2; D is undetermined. Germline CDR1 SNHLY, CDR2 FYNNEI. The CDR3 has 13 residues. The V and J ends lost 6 bases and 4 bases respectively, with 12 bases between them.

This clone was observed a single time. This rearrangement joins TRBV18 to TRBJ2-7; D remains unclear. The germline V gene has CDR1 KGHSH and CDR2 LQKENI. The CDR3 is 13 amino acids. The V and J ends lost 0 bases and 3 bases respectively, with 6 bases between them. This chain's CDR3 is CASSPPQDYEQYF. DNA of the CDR3: TGTGCCAGCTCACCACCTCAGGACTACGAGCAGTACTTC.

The chain is built from TRBV29-1 and TRBJ1-2; 9 nucleotides match TRBD1. This CDR3 is 13 amino acids long. J lost 4 bases, V lost 7 bases, and 7 bases had no gene match. From germline, CDR1 is SQVTM and CDR2 ANQGSEA. CDR3 sequence (DNA): TGCAGCGCTAGGACAGGGGTCCTCTATGGCTACACCTTC. Encoded protein: CSARTGVLYGYTF.

This clone has only a few counts. The V gene is TRBV7-9, the J gene TRBJ1-4; the D is unclear. The CDR3 is made up of 11 amino acids. Trimming left V 6 bases short and J 8 bases short, with 7 bases between. Per germline, CDR1 SEHNR and CDR2 FQNEAQ (reference sequence). The CDR3 DNA follows: TGTGCCAGCAGAGTGAGGGAAAAACTGTTTTTT. The encoded protein is CASRVREKLFF.

J is TRBJ2-4 and V is TRBV6-1; D unclear. V dropped 2 bases and J dropped 1 base, with 15 bases sitting between them. Germline V gene lookup returns CDR1 MNHNS and CDR2 SASEGT. This CDR3 has 17 residues. CDR3 sequence reads: CASSEINGPLAKNIQYF. As DNA, the CDR3 is TGTGCCAGCAGTGAAATTAATGGGCCCTTGGCCAAAAACATTCAGTACTTC.

The V and J genes are TRBV5-6 and TRBJ1-1, with D tentatively TRBD1 (5 bases). This CDR3 spans 15 amino acids. V lost 4 bases to trimming and J lost 1 base, with 14 bases between them. Germline loops: CDR1 SGHDT, CDR2 YYEEEE. In DNA, the CDR3 is TGTGCCAGCAGCCCTCGGGCCAGGGCGAACACTGAAGCTTTCTTT. Amino acids: CASSPRARANTEAFF.

V usage is TRBV18 and J usage is TRBJ1-1; D unclear. Germline V CDR1 and CDR2: KGHSH, LQKENI. The V and J ends lost 1 base and 5 bases respectively, with 14 bases between them. The CDR3 covers 15 residues. The CDR3 DNA is TGTGCCAGCTCACCACGATGGGCCGATTGGACTGAAGCTTTCTTT. Translating gives CASSPRWADWTEAFF.

The chain recombines TRBV13 with TRBJ2-7, with TRBD2 as a possible D gene (6 bases). This CDR3 spans 15 amino acids. V was cut by 6 bases and J by 0 bases, with 15 bases left in between. Germline V CDR1 and CDR2: PRHDT, FYEKMQ (reference sequence). The DNA for the CDR3 is TGTGCCAGCAGGCCCCCCGGGACTCACTCCTACGAGCAGTACTTC. Residues: CASRPPGTHSYEQYF.